This is a list of T cell receptor beta chains from one sample in a study of cytomegalovirus exposure and HLA in healthy donors. The data were produced by immunoSEQ multiplex PCR, yet TCRdb's version contains in-frame clones alone and is incomplete. The sample lists fewer than 250,000 clones, roughly 89% occurring once. Sequenced sample: PBMCs. The receptors here all came from a man younger than 30 in good health and CMV-seronegative. The CDR3 runs from the conserved cysteine through the conserved F or W. D genes are given only for firm matches. The size of a clone is reported for some rows only, either as once, few or many, or as a class for expanded clones.

V gene	D gene	clone size	J gene	CDR3 DNA	CDR3 protein
TRBV6-5	-	-	TRBJ2-7	TGTGCCAGCAGCGGTCTGGACAATCCCTACGAGCAGTACTTC	CASSGLDNPYEQYF
TRBV5-1	-	-	TRBJ1-2	TGCGCCAGCAGCTCGGTTCAGGGAATCTATGGCTACACCTTC	CASSSVQGIYGYTF
TRBV4-3	-	-	TRBJ1-2	TGCGCCAGCAGCCAAAAAACCGGGACTGCCAACTATGGCTACACCTTC	CASSQKTGTANYGYTF
TRBV27	-	-	TRBJ1-5	TGTGCCAGCAGTTTAACCGCGGGACAGCCCCAGCATTTT	CASSLTAGQPQHF
TRBV2	-	-	TRBJ2-3	TGTGCCAGCAGTGACGGAGACAGGGACTTGGATACGCAGTATTTT	CASSDGDRDLDTQYF
TRBV5-1	-	-	TRBJ2-1	TGCGCCAGCAGCTTGGGTAGCGGCGACAATGAGCAGTTCTTC	CASSLGSGDNEQFF
TRBV28	TRBD2	-	TRBJ2-7	TGTGCCAGCAGTACTAGCGGGTCGATCTACGAGCAGTACTTC	CASSTSGSIYEQYF
TRBV4-3	-	-	TRBJ2-3	TGCGCCAGCAGCCAAAGGTGGACTAGCACAGATACGCAGTATTTT	CASSQRWTSTDTQYF
TRBV30	TRBD1	-	TRBJ1-4	TGTGCCTGGAGTAGGGGGCAGGGCCAGGAAAAACTGTTTTTT	CAWSRGQGQEKLFF
TRBV11-2	TRBD1	once	TRBJ2-7	TGTGCCAGCAGCGCCGCCGGGACAGCGGTGTTCTACGAGCAGTACTTC	CASSAAGTAVFYEQYF
TRBV30	-	-	TRBJ1-6	TGTGCCTGGAGTGTACCCGGGGGTGGTTCACCCCTCCACTTT	CAWSVPGGGSPLHF
TRBV4-3	-	-	TRBJ1-2	TGCGCCAGCAGCCAAGATTCTAAGACAGGCTATGGCTACACCTTC	CASSQDSKTGYGYTF
TRBV5-6	TRBD2	-	TRBJ2-7	TGTGCCAGCAGTTCTACCGGGACTAGTTACGAGCAGTACTTC	CASSSTGTSYEQYF
TRBV29-1	-	-	TRBJ1-1	TGCAGCGTTTTTAAGACAGGCTGGCGCACTGAAGCTTTCTTT	CSVFKTGWRTEAFF
TRBV5-1	TRBD1	-	TRBJ2-5	TGCGCCAGCAGCCTTCGGACAGGGCCGTACCAAGAGACCCAGTACTTC	CASSLRTGPYQETQYF
TRBV7-2	TRBD1	-	TRBJ1-3	TGTGCCAGCAGCCGATCCCGGGACAGGGTCTTTGGAAACACCATATATTTT	CASSRSRDRVFGNTIYF
TRBV27	-	-	TRBJ2-2	TGTGCCAGCAGTTTTTCAGGCGGGGAGCTGTTTTTT	CASSFSGGELFF
TRBV7-2	-	-	TRBJ2-3	TGTGCCAGCAGCTTAGTCGCGACACGCTGGCCAGATACGCAGTATTTT	CASSLVATRWPDTQYF
TRBV7-2	-	-	TRBJ2-5	TGTGCCAGCAGCTTAGGCGGGGCCATCCAAGAGACCCAGTACTTC	CASSLGGAIQETQYF
TRBV7-9	-	few	TRBJ1-1	TGTGCCAGCAGCTTAGACATGAACACTGAAGCTTTCTTT	CASSLDMNTEAFF
TRBV30	TRBD2	-	TRBJ2-1	TGTGCCTGGAGTGTACGTCTATTTGGCCCCCGGACTAGCGGATCCTACAATGAGCAGTTCTTC	CAWSVRLFGPRTSGSYNEQFF
TRBV11-2	-	few	TRBJ1-2	TGTGCCAGCAGCTTATCCCCGGACACTGCCTACACCTTC	CASSLSPDTAYTF
TRBV28	TRBD1	once	TRBJ2-7	TGTGCCAGCAGCTGGACAGGGGGTTGGGGCGAGCAGTACTTC	CASSWTGGWGEQYF
TRBV1	-	-	TRBJ2-4	TGCACCAGCAGCCAGTACACGGACAGGGCTGCCAAAAACATTCAGTACTTC	CTSSQYTDRAAKNIQYF
TRBV19	-	-	TRBJ2-7	TGTGCCAGTAGCCAATCCGGGACAATACCCAACGAGCAGTACTTC	CASSQSGTIPNEQYF
TRBV28	-	-	TRBJ2-3	TGTGCCAGCACCCCCAATGCGGTGCGGCTAGGGTATTTT	CASTPNAVRLGYF
TRBV30	TRBD1	-	TRBJ1-2	TGTGCCTGGACGACGACAGGGTATAATGGCTACACCTTC	CAWTTTGYNGYTF
TRBV4-2	-	-	TRBJ2-1	TGTGCCAGCAGCCAAGGAGGACTCCAGGACAATGAGCAGTTCTTC	CASSQGGLQDNEQFF
TRBV19	-	-	TRBJ1-6	TGTGCCAGTAGACAACAGGTGATTAATTCACCCCTCCACTTT	CASRQQVINSPLHF
TRBV2	TRBD2	few	TRBJ2-2	TGTGCCAGCACCAAGGGACTACCCCAATCCGGGGAGCTGTTTTTT	CASTKGLPQSGELFF
TRBV18	-	-	TRBJ2-2	TGTGCCAGCTCACAAAATCCACAATACACCGGGGAGCTGTTTTTT	CASSQNPQYTGELFF
TRBV7-3	-	-	TRBJ2-1	TGTGCCAGCAGCCCTTTAAAGAGGGGACACCGAGATATCAACTCCTACAATGAGCAGTTCTTC	CASSPLKRGHRDINSYNEQFF
TRBV5-1	TRBD1	-	TRBJ2-7	TGCGCCAGCAGCCTCGGGACAGTCTACGAGCAGTACTTC	CASSLGTVYEQYF
TRBV7-2	-	once	TRBJ1-4	TGTGCCAGCAGCTTAGTGCAGGGCTATAATGAAAAACTGTTTTTT	CASSLVQGYNEKLFF
TRBV7-9	-	once	TRBJ2-7	TGTGCCAGCACCATAAGTGGGGCTCCCGGTTACGAGCAGTACTTC	CASTISGAPGYEQYF
TRBV4-1	-	-	TRBJ1-6	TGCGCCAGCAGCCAAGAAGGGAACGGAGGGAATTTACCCCTCCACTTT	CASSQEGNGGNLPLHF
TRBV29-1	-	-	TRBJ2-5	TGCAGCACATTACAGGGTGAGGAGACCCAGTACTTC	CSTLQGEETQYF
TRBV9	TRBD2	once	TRBJ2-7	TGTGCCAGCAGCGTAGCCCCACTAGCGGGCTACTACGAGCAGTACTTC	CASSVAPLAGYYEQYF
TRBV2	-	-	TRBJ2-7	TGTGCCGGGGGCGTGCTCTCCTACGAGCAGTACTTC	CAGGVLSYEQYF
TRBV4-3	TRBD2	once	TRBJ2-5	TGCGCCAGCAGCCAAGGGGCCGGGGGGTCAGAGACCCAGTACTTC	CASSQGAGGSETQYF
TRBV27	-	-	TRBJ1-2	TGTGCCAGCACCCCCCTTCGCTCCGGTAACTATGGCTACACCTTC	CASTPLRSGNYGYTF
TRBV4-1	-	-	TRBJ1-1	TGCGCCAGCAGCCAAACCGTGGTCGCGTACGAAGCTTTCTTT	CASSQTVVAYEAFF
TRBV6-5	-	few	TRBJ1-1	TGTGCCAGCGGTTATCGGGATGAAGCTTTCTTT	CASGYRDEAFF
TRBV10-3	-	-	TRBJ1-4	TGTGCCATCGCCGACACTGCAACTAATGAAAAACTGTTTTTT	CAIADTATNEKLFF
TRBV7-2	-	-	TRBJ1-6	TGTGCCAGCAGCTTAGACAGGAGCGCAGGTTCACCCCTCCACTTT	CASSLDRSAGSPLHF
TRBV5-4	TRBD1	-	TRBJ2-7	TGTGCCAGCAGGCCGGGACAGGGGGCGGTCGAGCAGTACTTC	CASRPGQGAVEQYF
TRBV4-1	TRBD1	-	TRBJ2-7	TGCGCCAGCAGCCCACAGGGGTACGAGCAGTACTTC	CASSPQGYEQYF
TRBV5-1	TRBD1	-	TRBJ2-2	TGCGCCAGCAGCCGACAGGGCACCGGGGAGCTGTTTTTT	CASSRQGTGELFF
TRBV28	TRBD2	-	TRBJ2-3	TGTGCCAGCACCTCGGTCTCCAGCGGGGAAAACACAGATACGCAGTATTTT	CASTSVSSGENTDTQYF
TRBV4-3	-	-	TRBJ1-1	TGCGCCAGCAGCCAAGATCGGGCAGGGTGGACGAACACTGAAGCTTTCTTT	CASSQDRAGWTNTEAFF